The rows below give T cell receptor beta chains drawn from one sample of a study of beta chain features in type 1 diabetes. Clones were read by immunoSEQ multiplex PCR, and TCRdb kept only the in-frame ones, dropping some. The sample comprises under 800,000 clones, about a sixth of which are singletons, and more than 0.08% rests with the top ten. The sample consisted of naive CD4+ T cells from blood. The receptors were sampled from a man aged 18 to 35 in good health. Both conserved end residues are part of each CDR3. The order of the fields is V gene, D gene, clone size, J gene, CDR3 protein, CDR3 DNA. D genes are given only for firm matches. Size is omitted from some rows. Given values are once, few, many or a class for expanded clones.

TRBV6-4	.	few	TRBJ2-2	CASSLWEAGELFF	TGTGCCAGCAGCTTGTGGGAAGCCGGGGAGCTGTTTTTT
TRBV18	TRBD1	.	TRBJ2-5	CASSPGTARETQYF	TGTGCCAGCTCACCCGGGACAGCCCGAGAGACCCAGTACTTC
TRBV25-1	.	few	TRBJ1-2	CASSVKGQTFYGYTF	TGTGCCAGCAGTGTGAAAGGACAAACTTTTTATGGCTACACCTTC
TRBV7-9	.	.	TRBJ1-5	CASSLAWRENSNQPQHF	TGTGCCAGCAGTTTGGCTTGGAGGGAGAATAGCAATCAGCCCCAGCATTTT
TRBV28	.	few	TRBJ1-1	CSTGNRRTEAFF	TGTTCCACAGGGAATCGAAGGACTGAAGCTTTCTTT
TRBV9	.	.	TRBJ2-7	CASSVAPGAVNEQYF	TGTGCCAGCAGCGTAGCTCCAGGGGCTGTGAACGAGCAGTACTTC
TRBV4-2	TRBD2	few	TRBJ2-5	CASSQDPSSGGPRETQYF	TGTGCCAGCAGCCAAGATCCGTCTAGCGGGGGCCCCAGGGAGACCCAGTACTTC
TRBV19	.	.	TRBJ2-2	CASSRPGARTGELFF	TGTGCCAGTAGTAGACCTGGGGCCCGCACCGGGGAGCTGTTTTTT
TRBV11-3	.	few	TRBJ2-1	CASSRGLEQFF	TGTGCCAGCAGCCGCGGACTGGAGCAGTTCTTC
TRBV5-1	.	.	TRBJ1-1	CASSSHGSNSGNTEAFF	TGCGCCAGCAGCTCGCACGGGTCTAATTCGGGGAACACTGAAGCTTTCTTT
TRBV7-2	TRBD2	few	TRBJ2-7	CASSFRAGGPYEQYF	TGTGCCAGCAGCTTTCGAGCGGGAGGTCCCTACGAGCAGTACTTC
TRBV29-1	.	.	TRBJ2-7	CSVAVADEQYF	TGCAGCGTTGCCGTGGCCGACGAGCAGTACTTC
TRBV7-9	.	many	TRBJ2-1	CASSPAIF	TGTGCCAGCAGCCCCGCGATCTTC
TRBV7-2	.	few	TRBJ2-2	CASSPTPGELFF	TGTGCCAGCAGCCCGACACCCGGGGAGCTGTTTTTT
TRBV7-9	.	.	TRBJ2-7	CASSLEGAPTEQYF	TGTGCCAGCAGCTTAGAAGGGGCGCCGACCGAGCAGTACTTC
TRBV6-5	TRBD1	.	TRBJ2-3	CASSPGQRTDTQYF	TGTGCCAGCAGTCCGGGACAGCGCACAGATACGCAGTATTTT
TRBV19	TRBD1	few	TRBJ2-7	CASSGTGIGSYEQYF	TGTGCCAGTAGTGGGACAGGGATCGGCTCCTACGAGCAGTACTTC
TRBV6-5	.	.	TRBJ2-3	CASSYSGRVGTDTQYF	TGTGCCAGCAGTTACTCAGGCAGGGTGGGGACAGATACGCAGTATTTT
TRBV28	.	.	TRBJ2-7	CASSTPEGLTEQYF	TGTGCCAGCAGTACCCCGGAGGGCCTAACCGAGCAGTACTTC
TRBV21-1	.	few	TRBJ1-2	CASSLIGRQGGYTF	TGTGCCAGCAGTCTCATTGGGAGACAGGGAGGCTACACCTTC
TRBV20-1	.	.	TRBJ2-7	CSASPEQYF	TGCAGTGCTAGTCCCGAGCAGTACTTC
TRBV7-9	TRBD1	few	TRBJ2-7	CASSLWDRNYEQYF	TGTGCCAGCAGCTTATGGGACAGGAACTACGAGCAGTACTTC
TRBV11-3	.	.	TRBJ2-7	CASSARGEQYF	TGTGCCAGCAGCGCCCGGGGGGAGCAGTACTTC
TRBV15	.	few	TRBJ1-2	CATSKGDYGYTF	TGTGCCACCAGCAAAGGGGACTATGGCTACACCTTC
TRBV4-1	.	.	TRBJ2-3	CASSQETDTQYF	TGCGCCAGCAGCCAAGAAACAGATACGCAGTATTTT
TRBV29-1	.	.	TRBJ2-6	CSVEGALGDRSGANVLTF	TGCAGCGTTGAAGGGGCTCTCGGGGATCGCTCTGGGGCCAACGTCCTGACTTTC
TRBV7-9	.	.	TRBJ1-1	CASSRGVNTEAFF	TGTGCCAGCAGTAGGGGGGTGAACACTGAAGCTTTCTTT
TRBV7-2	TRBD1	.	TRBJ2-7	CASSSWDRPYEQYF	TGTGCCAGCAGCTCGTGGGACAGGCCCTACGAGCAGTACTTC
TRBV5-1	.	.	TRBJ1-4	CASSLERSVEKLFF	TGCGCCAGCAGCTTGGAGAGGTCCGTAGAAAAACTGTTTTTT
TRBV25-1	.	.	TRBJ2-7	CASSELNAGSREQYF	TGTGCCAGCAGTGAATTGAACGCGGGCAGTCGGGAGCAGTACTTC
TRBV4-1	.	.	TRBJ2-4	CASSQERGGGPKNIQYF	TGCGCCAGCAGCCAAGAAAGGGGAGGCGGGCCAAAAAACATTCAGTACTTC
TRBV7-2	TRBD2	.	TRBJ2-7	CASSLVKRGSSYEQYF	TGTGCCAGCAGCTTAGTTAAGCGGGGGAGCTCCTACGAGCAGTACTTC
TRBV29-1	.	few	TRBJ2-7	CSVELPGPYEQYF	TGCAGCGTTGAACTACCGGGACCCTACGAGCAGTACTTC
TRBV2	.	.	TRBJ1-4	CASRPGIYEKLFF	TGTGCCAGCAGGCCGGGTATTTATGAAAAACTGTTTTTT
TRBV30	.	.	TRBJ1-3	CAWRAGNTIYF	TGTGCCTGGAGGGCCGGAAACACCATATATTTT
TRBV25-1	.	few	TRBJ1-2	CASSEFQGFGYTF	TGTGCCAGCAGTGAATTCCAGGGGTTTGGCTACACCTTC
TRBV28	TRBD1	few	TRBJ1-6	CASSYLGARTGPPLHF	TGTGCCAGCAGTTATTTAGGGGCCCGGACAGGCCCACCCCTCCACTTT
TRBV23-1	.	few	TRBJ2-7	CASSPPGQGKGEQYF	TGCGCCAGCAGTCCCCCTGGGCAGGGCAAAGGCGAGCAGTACTTC
TRBV5-1	TRBD2	.	TRBJ2-1	CASSLSGLAGADEQFF	TGCGCCAGCAGCCTCTCAGGACTAGCGGGAGCGGATGAGCAGTTCTTC
TRBV25-1	.	.	TRBJ2-5	CASSPPEGTQETQYF	TGTGCCAGCAGTCCGCCCGAGGGGACCCAAGAGACCCAGTACTTC
TRBV7-2	.	.	TRBJ2-2	CASSLVQGGTGELFF	TGTGCCAGCAGCTTAGTCCAGGGTGGAACCGGGGAGCTGTTTTTT
TRBV7-9	.	few	TRBJ1-1	CASRPGRLNTEAFF	TGTGCCAGCAGACCTGGACGGCTGAACACTGAAGCTTTCTTT
TRBV4-3	.	.	TRBJ2-2	CASSQERRTGELFF	TGCGCCAGCAGCCAAGAAAGGCGGACCGGGGAGCTGTTTTTT
TRBV19	.	.	TRBJ2-1	CASKGGAYNEQFF	TGTGCCAGTAAGGGGGGCGCCTACAATGAGCAGTTCTTC
TRBV29-1	.	.	TRBJ1-5	CSVVSGSLNQPQHF	TGCAGCGTTGTCTCGGGCAGTCTCAATCAGCCCCAGCATTTT
TRBV5-6	.	.	TRBJ2-1	CASRRAVSSYNEQFF	TGTGCCAGCCGGCGTGCGGTCAGCTCCTACAATGAGCAGTTCTTC
TRBV19	TRBD2	few	TRBJ2-3	CASKRLAGGTDTQYF	TGTGCCAGTAAAAGACTAGCGGGGGGCACAGATACGCAGTATTTT
TRBV28	TRBD2	many	TRBJ2-5	CASSSPSGSETQYF	TGTGCCAGCAGTTCCCCTAGCGGTAGTGAGACCCAGTACTTC